This TCR beta chain was obtained from a study of Ad26.COV2.S vaccination and SARS-CoV-2 variants (TCRdb year 2021). Background on the whole study: Vaccine-arm donors were drawn from COV1001, a multicentre, randomized, double-blind, placebo-controlled phase I-IIa trial of Ad26.COV2.S in healthy adults. Ad26.COV2.S was administered intramuscularly at a dose of 5x10^10 or 1x10^11 viral particles, either as one shot or as two shots given 56 days apart. TCRbeta repertoire sequencing served as the tool for gauging how specific and how broad the SARS-CoV-2-reactive T cell receptors were following Ad26.COV2.S vaccination. A total of 32 samples were included in the TCR-sequenced set, comprising around 19 Ad26.COV2.S vaccine recipients, 5 placebo recipients and 8 SARS-CoV-2 convalescent individuals. Investigators remained blinded to trial group allocation during experiments and outcome assessment. Participants in the trial were split at random into five groups of five each, receiving low-dose or high-dose Ad26.COV2.S once or twice, or else placebo on both occasions.

The sample's treatment or condition, from its label and the paper: roughly 20 received Ad26.COV2.S at low or high dose, single or two shots; roughly five received placebo; per-sample allocation not given. Repertoires of vaccine and placebo recipients were sequenced from samples collected on day 63 after the first injection. Between 29 July and 7 August 2020, Cohort 1b enrolled about two dozen adults aged 18-55 years at one site in Boston, USA. Ad26.COV2.S was a replication-incompetent adenovirus type 26 vector that expressed a prefusion-stabilized SARS-CoV-2 spike protein derived from the original Wuhan strain. On this clone: Its antigen target is currently unknown. Base qualities are not recorded, but no much larger clone differs from it by a single base.

The immunoSEQ Assay was used to sequence TCRbeta CDR3 regions. After extraction, genomic DNA underwent amplification by bias-controlled multiplex PCR, followed by high-throughput sequencing. As for the original processing: To quantify the absolute abundance of each unique TCRbeta CDR3 region, sequences were collapsed and filtered. T cell fraction was estimated by normalization of TCRbeta template counts to usable DNA, with usable DNA being measured through amplification of reference genes present in all nucleated cells. Repertoire TCRs were annotated as SARS-CoV-2-specific when V gene, CDR3 amino acid sequence and J gene were exactly matched to a known reactive TCR set. The reference SARS-CoV-2 TCR set was obtained from MIRA and was filtered for enrichment in COVID-19-positive ImmuneCODE repertoires, whereby public or cross-reactive TCRs were removed. Based on the MIRA antigens, annotated TCRs were further analysed at the level of specific ORF or position within ORF. Breadth was defined as annotated unique rearrangements over total unique productive rearrangements; depth was the summed frequency of those rearrangements. Group comparisons of TCR breadth used two-sided Wilcoxon rank-sum tests. The clones in this table, taken by TCRdb from immuneACCESS, are in-frame only. Not every clone is retained; where verified, under half of the shortfall comes from an unresolved V gene, and the cause of the rest is unknown. V, J and clone size derive from that table, while D and trimming were established from the DNA sequence. In all, the sample holds 350,000 to 500,000 clones, and about 90% of those were seen once. Less than 5.5% of the sample is taken by the ten largest.

What the research found in general, with its limitations: After vaccination, spike-specific CD8+ and CD4+ T cell responses were reported to show substantial breadth. According to the authors, total T cell responses may have been underestimated by the TCR breadth and depth analyses. Vaccine and placebo recipients had comparable non-spike TCR breadth, which fits with the vaccine containing only spike. Ad26.COV2.S recipients had higher spike-specific TCR breadth than placebo recipients (P = 0.0014). The study was not powered for comparison of responses between vaccine doses or regimens.

The TCR originated in a person aged 18-65 years who received the Ad26.COV2.S COVID-19 vaccine or a placebo. The sequences come from peripheral blood, collected in a trial of Ad26.COV2.S vaccine versus placebo.

CDR3 loop: CASRVAGGPFSGANVLTF. The DNA is as follows: TGTGCCAGCAGGGTAGCGGGAGGTCCATTCTCTGGGGCCAACGTCCTGACTTTC. The chain joins TRBV19 to TRBJ2-6; 10 bases in the middle match TRBD2. There are 18 amino acids in the CDR3, from cysteine to phenylalanine inclusive. The only DNA kept is the CDR3, 54 bases in frame from the first base. From the germline V gene (reference sequence), CDR1 is LNHDA and CDR2 is SQIVND. Trimming takes 9 bases off V and 0 bases off J; junction bases not matched to a gene: 11.